The 5 T cell receptor beta chains below come from one sample, sequenced in a study of CD8 T cells in ankylosing spondylitis. TCRdb independently ran MiXCR on the 5' RACE reads; one entry per CDR3 protein. This sample has 200,000 to 250,000 distinct CDR3 sequences, with over 9.5% found just once. Sequenced input: blood, either unsorted or a sorted T cell fraction (not recorded which). The receptor source for this set is a male donor with ankylosing spondylitis or in good health (not recorded which).

This clonotype has at least ten counts. This chain uses TRBV20-1 with TRBJ2-7; 8 bases are shared with TRBD1. CDR3 size: 15 residues. Unmatched junction bases numbered 10, after V lost 2 bases and J lost 4 bases. Germline V CDR1 and CDR2: DFQATT, SNEGSKA (reference sequence). The CDR3 is CSARTPLGQEYEQYF. The CDR3 DNA is TGCAGTGCTAGAACACCCTTGGGACAGGAGTACGAGCAGTACTTC.

This clonotype was seen repeatedly, ten times or more. The rearrangement joins TRBV20-1 to TRBJ2-1, with a possible D match to TRBD2 (6 bases). Germline V CDR1 and CDR2: DFQATT, SNEGSKA (reference sequence). This CDR3 is 12 amino acids long. Trimming stripped 3 bases from V and 7 bases from J, with 10 bases between. The DNA for the CDR3 is TGCAGTGCTAGTGGGGGGTTTAATGAGCAGTTCTTC. This gives the protein CSASGGFNEQFF.

This clonotype was seen repeatedly, ten times or more. The J gene is TRBJ1-4, the V gene TRBV5-5; D is undetermined. The V gene lost 0 bases and the J gene lost 8 bases, with 11 bases spanning the gap. CDR1 and CDR2 from the germline V gene are SGHKS and YYEKEE (reference sequence). The CDR3 loop spans 14 amino acids. The CDR3 region has the DNA TGTGCCAGCAGCTTGGGCAGCTCCCAAGAAAAACTGTTTTTT. Encoded protein: CASSLGSSQEKLFF.

This clonotype has ten or more counts. CDR3 region: CASAEAGRDEQYF. DNA for the CDR3: TGCGCCAGCGCAGAGGCAGGGCGGGACGAGCAGTACTTC. The V and J genes are TRBV5-1 and TRBJ2-7; either TRBD1 or TRBD2 may fit D (5 bases each). The CDR3 is 13 amino acids. Looked up from germline, CDR1 is SGHRS and CDR2 is YFSETQ. Trimming pared 7 bases from V and 5 bases from J, leaving 16 bases between.

This clonotype occurred many times. This chain links TRBV7-3 with TRBJ2-7; tentatively, D is TRBD2 (5 bases). CDR3 size: 15 residues. V dropped 4 bases and J dropped 2 bases, with 15 bases sitting between them. Germline values: CDR1 SGHTA, CDR2 FQGTGA. The CDR3 region has the DNA TGTGCCAGCAGCTCGCGTCCGGACGGGGCCTACGAGCAGTACTTC. The encoded protein is CASSSRPDGAYEQYF.